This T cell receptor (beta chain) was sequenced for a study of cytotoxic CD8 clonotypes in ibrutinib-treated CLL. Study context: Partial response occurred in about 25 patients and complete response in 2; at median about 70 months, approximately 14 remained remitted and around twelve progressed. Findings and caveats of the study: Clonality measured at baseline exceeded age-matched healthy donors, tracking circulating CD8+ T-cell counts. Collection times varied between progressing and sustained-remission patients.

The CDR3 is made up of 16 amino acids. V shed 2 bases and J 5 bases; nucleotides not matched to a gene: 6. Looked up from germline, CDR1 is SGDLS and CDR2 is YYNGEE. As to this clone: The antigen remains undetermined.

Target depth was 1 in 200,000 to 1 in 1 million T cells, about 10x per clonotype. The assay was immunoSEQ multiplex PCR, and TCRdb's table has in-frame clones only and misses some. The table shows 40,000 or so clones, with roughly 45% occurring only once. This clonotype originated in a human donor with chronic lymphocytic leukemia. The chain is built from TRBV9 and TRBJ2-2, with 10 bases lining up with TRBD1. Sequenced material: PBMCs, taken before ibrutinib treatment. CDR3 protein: CASSVSGTGVTGELFF. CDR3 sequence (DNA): TGTGCCAGCAGCGTGTCCGGGACAGGGGTTACCGGGGAGCTGTTTTTT.